This TCR beta chain was documented in a study of T cell repertoires in ileal Crohn's disease. Per sample, around 500 nanograms of biopsy DNA were TCRB immunosequenced. Clones were read by immunoSEQ multiplex PCR, and TCRdb kept only the in-frame ones, dropping some. The top ten hold about 9.3% of the sample, which has some 16,000 clones, around 78% seen once. Notes on this clone: Its antigen is unknown.

Germline V lookup: CDR1 KGHSH, CDR2 LQKENI. V shed 3 bases and J 3 bases; nucleotides not matched to a gene: 1. CDR3 length equals 13 residues. Study-level points and caveats: Compared with CD4 T cells, sorted CD8 cells carried more expanded clones.

This chain joins TRBV18 and TRBJ2-7; 8 nucleotides line up with TRBD1. The clonotype originates from an adult with Crohn's disease. The sequenced sample was ileal tissue. The CDR3 protein is CASSPGTGYEQYF. The DNA of the CDR3 is TGTGCCAGCTCACCCGGGACAGGCTACGAGCAGTACTTC.